Given below is one TCR beta chain in context. Antigen: not known. Noted treatment: roughly 10-day PBMC culture with coronavirus spike peptide pools or control peptides (ViraFEST assay). These data belong to a study of vaccination and CD4 T cells after COVID-19. The Oncomine TCR Beta short-read assay was what sequenced the DNA obtained from cultured CD4+ T cells. TCRdb reanalysed the PCR reads using MiXCR and keeps one entry per CDR3 protein. In the table there are fewer than 9,500 distinct CDR3 sequences, roughly 56% of which are singletons. The source is a human donor who had recovered from COVID-19. Sequencing was done on a sample of CD4+ T cells from blood, cultured in vitro.

In DNA, the CDR3 is TGTGCCAGCATCGGGACGGGGAACACTGAAGCTTTCTTT. Protein sequence: CASIGTGNTEAFF. The chain joins TRBV2 to TRBJ1-1; D is possibly TRBD1 (5 bases). V lost 7 bases and J 1 base, leaving 10 bases between the germline ends. The CDR3 sequence is 13 residues long. The germline V gene has CDR1 SNHLY and CDR2 FYNNEI.